The table lists the clone carrying this T cell receptor beta chain with a few counts. What it binds is unknown. The data stem from a study of response to subunit inactivated influenza vaccine. TCRdb re-called the RT-PCR reads with MiXCR, one entry per CDR3 protein. Here the sample spans some 800,000 distinct CDR3 sequences, 21% being singletons. The trim removed 3 bases at V and 9 bases at J, leaving 12 bases unmatched. Germline loops: CDR1 SGHAT, CDR2 FQNNGV. CDR3 length equals 16 residues. Study-level findings and limits: Authors proposed each seasonal influenza vaccination draws in few new T cells.

This material consisted of PBMCs from blood, taken roughly 5 days after vaccination. The origin of this receptor is a man aged 50-59 years who received an inactivated influenza vaccine. This rearrangement joins TRBV11-2 to TRBJ2-2, with 8 positions matching TRBD1. CDR3 bases: TGTGCCAGCAGCTTCGCATCCGGGACAGGAGGGCGGGAGCTGTTTTTT. Its protein is CASSFASGTGGRELFF. The variable domain in full, completed from reference TRBV11-2 and TRBJ2-2, reads EAGVAQSPRYKIIEKRQSVAFWCNPISGHATLYWYQQILGQGPKLLIQFQNNGVVDDSQLPKDRFSAERLKGVDSTLKIQPAKLEDSAVYLCASSFASGTGGRELFFGEGSRLTVL.